This TCR beta chain is drawn from a study of STAT5B mutations in CD4+ large granular lymphocyte leukemia. The table came from immunoSEQ multiplex PCR; TCRdb's copy has only in-frame clones and leaves some out. The table shows some 32,000 clones, with just under 75% occurring only once. Germline lookup yields CDR1 LNHDA and CDR2 SQIVND (reference sequence). V gave up 3 bases and J gave up 5 bases; unmatched junction bases: 6. The CDR3 consists of 16 residues. The chain recombines TRBV19 with TRBJ2-2; 10 nucleotides align to TRBD1. Sequencing was performed on CD4+ T cells from blood buffy coats. This sequence was found in a human donor in good health. In DNA form, the CDR3 reads TGTGCCAGTAGTATTCGGGACAGGGGAATTACCGGGGAGCTGTTTTTT. It yields the protein CASSIRDRGITGELFF. Full variable domain (missing parts from reference TRBV19 and TRBJ2-2): DGGITQSPKYLFRKEGQNVTLSCEQNLNHDAMYWYRQDPGQGLRLIYYSQIVNDFQKGDIAEGYSVSREKKESFPLTVTSAQKNPTAFYLCASSIRDRGITGELFFGEGSRLTVL.